The sequence of this TCR beta chain was determined in a study of cytomegalovirus exposure and HLA in healthy donors. Findings and limits, study-wide: Previous analysis showed most TCR beta V segments were productive about 87% or about 30% of the time.

Comment on this clone: Its antigen remains unknown.

The CDR3 is 13 amino acids. Germline CDR1 reads SGHTA; CDR2 reads FQGNSA. Trimming removed 3 bases at V and 4 bases at J, with 9 bases between. The PCR made use of 60 Vbeta and 13 Jbeta primers. Libraries were prepared by immunoSEQ multiplex PCR; TCRdb keeps only in-frame clonotypes and omits some of them. The sample has about 150,000 clones; almost 85% are singletons. This sequence was found in a boy aged 2 to 10 in good health and CMV-seronegative. Sequenced: PBMCs. The genes are TRBV7-2 and TRBJ2-5, with D perhaps TRBD2 (6 bases). The CDR3 DNA reads TGTGCCAGCAGCTTGATGGGGGGAGAGACCCAGTACTTC. Its translation: CASSLMGGETQYF.